This T cell receptor beta chain was profiled in a study of blood T cell repertoires in COVID-19. For the study at large: Sources were T cells, B-cell-depleted T cells, or PBMCs; the material itself was cDNA or gDNA.

The ends were cut back, 5 bases at V and 4 bases at J, with 5 bases in the middle. Germline lookup yields CDR1 SEHNR and CDR2 FQNEAQ (reference sequence). This CDR3 region has 12 residues. Sequencing was performed with immunoSEQ multiplex PCR; in TCRdb, only in-frame clones are kept and a portion is missing. This table holds about 60,000 clones, around four fifths found once. This clonotype originated in a man between 60 and 75 years old with acute or convalescent COVID-19. Sample: peripheral blood. V usage is TRBV7-9 and J usage is TRBJ2-2; D unresolved. The CDR3 reads CASSLGTGELFF. CDR3 DNA: TGTGCCAGCAGCCTCGGCACCGGGGAGCTGTTTTTT.